Below, 4 T cell receptor beta chains from the same sample are listed, as sequenced in a study of CD8+ T cells in alopecia areata. Isolated RNA was reverse transcribed into cDNA used as the sequencing template. Repertoires were generated with immunoSEQ multiplex PCR, while TCRdb's copy carries only in-frame clones and drops some. The data show around 200,000 clones, roughly 64% seen once. Treatment indicated: oral pan-JAK inhibitor, 5-10 mg twice daily. The sample was CD8+ T cells sorted from blood, taken at week 24, from a patient treated with tofacitinib. The receptors originated from a human donor with alopecia areata.

V usage is TRBV7-6 and J usage is TRBJ2-6; the D is unclear. V was pared by 5 bases and J by 2 bases, with 10 bases between. The CDR3 loop spans 15 amino acids. Germline CDR1 reads SGHVS; CDR2 reads FNYEAQ. This chain's CDR3 is CASSPRRPGANVLTF. In nucleotides, the CDR3 is TGTGCCAGCAGCCCTAGGAGACCTGGGGCCAACGTCCTGACTTTC. Supplemented by reference TRBV7-6 and TRBJ2-6, the full variable domain reads GAGVSQSPRYKVTKRGQDVALRCDPISGHVSLYWYRQALGQGPEFLTYFNYEAQQDKSGLPNDRFSAERPEGSISTLTIQRTEQRDSAMYRCASSPRRPGANVLTFGAGSRLTVL.

The chain links TRBV6-5 to TRBJ2-2; 12 positions match TRBD2. The ends lost 6 bases at V and 7 bases at J; junction bases unmatched: 6. The CDR3 extends over 15 amino acids. The germline CDR1 and CDR2 sequences are MNHEY and SVGAGI. The CDR3 protein is CASSSPSGGGGELFF. The DNA for the CDR3 is TGTGCCAGCAGCAGCCCTAGCGGGGGGGGCGGGGAGCTGTTTTTT.

The chain links TRBV27 to TRBJ2-1; D is undetermined. The CDR3 spans 12 residues. Per the germline V gene, CDR1 is MNHEY and CDR2 is SMNVEV (reference sequence). The V end lost 6 bases, the J end lost 10 bases, and 13 bases lay between the germline ends. The CDR3 is CASRSYRLEQFF. The CDR3 nucleotides are TGTGCCAGCAGATCCTATAGGCTCGAGCAGTTCTTC.

The chain is built from TRBV10-3 and TRBJ2-5, with D maybe TRBD1 (6 bases). V lost 2 bases and J lost 5, with 15 bases in between. CDR3 length: 15 residues. Germline values: CDR1 ENHRY, CDR2 SYGVKD. The CDR3 reads CAISERQNRVETQYF. In DNA, the CDR3 is TGTGCCATCAGTGAGCGGCAGAACAGGGTGGAGACCCAGTACTTC.